This T cell receptor (beta chain) originates from a study of T cells in women clearing cervical HPV infection. Overall study: Controls gave blood once infection was undetectable; cases at lesion identification. Notes on the study in general: CIN3+ cases had significantly higher TCR repertoire richness than controls, but evenness did not differ. T-cell numbers per sample were unknown and may explain richness differences.

TCR beta CDR3 amplified by multiplex PCR from roughly 1,100 ng genomic DNA. Sequencing was performed with immunoSEQ multiplex PCR; in TCRdb, only in-frame clones are kept and a portion is missing. The sample totals approximately 20,000 clones. For this clone: Its target is unknown. The read ends 3 residues shy of where the CDR3 ends; the end is completed using the germline J gene.

Trimming removed 6 bases from V and 1 base from J; junction bases left unmatched: 4. The CDR3 has 16 amino acids. Germline CDR1 SNHLY, CDR2 FYNNEI. This chain uses TRBV2 with TRBJ2-5, with 14 bases identical to TRBD2. The TCR comes from a woman aged 18-70 years with a cervical HPV16 infection that either progressed to CIN3+ or cleared (not recorded which). Sequencing was done on a sample of blood buffy coat. CDR3 DNA, as far as it was read: TGTGCCAGCAGGGGGACTAGCGGGGGCCGCCAAGAGACC. Its protein product is CASRGTSGGRQET. The CDR3 in full is CASRGTSGGRQETQYF.